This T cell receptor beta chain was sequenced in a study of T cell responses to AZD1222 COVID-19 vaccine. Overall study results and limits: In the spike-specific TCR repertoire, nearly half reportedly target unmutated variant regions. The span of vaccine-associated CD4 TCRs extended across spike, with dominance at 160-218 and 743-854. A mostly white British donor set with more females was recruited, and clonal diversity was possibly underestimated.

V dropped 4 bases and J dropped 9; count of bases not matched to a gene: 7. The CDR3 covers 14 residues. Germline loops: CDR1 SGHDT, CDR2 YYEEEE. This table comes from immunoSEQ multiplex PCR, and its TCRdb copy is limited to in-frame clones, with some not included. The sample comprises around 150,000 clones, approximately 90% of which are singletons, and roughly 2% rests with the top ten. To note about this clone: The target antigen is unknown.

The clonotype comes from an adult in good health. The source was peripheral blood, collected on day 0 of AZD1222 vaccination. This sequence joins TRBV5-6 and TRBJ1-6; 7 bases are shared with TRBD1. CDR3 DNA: TGTGCCAGCAGCCAACAGGGGTATCTTTCACCCCTCCACTTT. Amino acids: CASSQQGYLSPLHF.